Sequencing of this T cell receptor beta chain was carried out in a study of a mutant IDH1 vaccine in newly diagnosed glioma. A note on this clone: Its antigen remains unidentified.

The CDR3 contains 14 residues. With 0 bases removed from V and 16 bases from J, the gap between germline ends came to 19 bases. Germline CDR1 is LGHNA and CDR2 is YSLEER. Measured with immunoSEQ multiplex PCR; TCRdb has only the in-frame clones, and not every one. This sample has roughly 32,000 clones; 89% occur once, and the top ten carry over 2%. Stated time point: week 47, end of study. Doses of 300 ug of mutant IDH1 20-mer peptide were given with topical imiquimod. The sequence derives from a man aged 40-55 years with glioma. The chain links TRBV4-3 to TRBJ2-1; no firm D call. Sequenced material: PBMCs, taken from a glioma patient whose treatment included an IDH1 peptide vaccine. The CDR3 nucleotides read TGCGCCAGCAGCCAAGATAGTTCGCCAGCCAACCCCTTCTTC. Residues: CASSQDSSPANPFF.